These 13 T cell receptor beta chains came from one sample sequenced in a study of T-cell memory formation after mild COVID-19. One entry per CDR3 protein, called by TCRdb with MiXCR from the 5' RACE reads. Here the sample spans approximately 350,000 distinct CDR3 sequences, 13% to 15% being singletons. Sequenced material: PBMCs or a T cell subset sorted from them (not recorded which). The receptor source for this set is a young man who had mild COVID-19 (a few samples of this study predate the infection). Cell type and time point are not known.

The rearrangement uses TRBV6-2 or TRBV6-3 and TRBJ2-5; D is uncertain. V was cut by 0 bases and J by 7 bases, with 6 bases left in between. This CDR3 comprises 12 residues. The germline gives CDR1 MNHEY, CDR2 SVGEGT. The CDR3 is CASSYSLGTQYF. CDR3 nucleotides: TGTGCCAGCAGTTACTCTCTGGGGACCCAGTACTTC.

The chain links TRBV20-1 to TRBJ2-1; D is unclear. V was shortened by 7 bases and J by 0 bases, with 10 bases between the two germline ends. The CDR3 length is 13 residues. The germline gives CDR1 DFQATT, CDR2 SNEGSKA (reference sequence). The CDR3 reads CSVGGSSYNEQFF. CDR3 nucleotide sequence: TGCAGTGTCGGCGGTAGCTCCTACAATGAGCAGTTCTTC.

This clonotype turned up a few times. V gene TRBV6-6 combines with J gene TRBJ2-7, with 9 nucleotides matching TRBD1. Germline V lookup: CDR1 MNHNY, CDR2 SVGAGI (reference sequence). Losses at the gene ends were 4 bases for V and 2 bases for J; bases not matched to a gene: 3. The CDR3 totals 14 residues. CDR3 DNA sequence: TGTGCCAGCAGTTTGACAGGGGGTCCCTACGAGCAGTACTTC. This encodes CASSLTGGPYEQYF.

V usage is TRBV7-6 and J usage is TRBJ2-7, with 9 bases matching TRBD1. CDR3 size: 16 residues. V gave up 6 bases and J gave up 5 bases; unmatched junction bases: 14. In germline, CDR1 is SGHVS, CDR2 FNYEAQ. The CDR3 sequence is CASSKEEDRGANEQYF. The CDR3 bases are TGTGCCAGCAGTAAAGAGGAGGACAGGGGCGCCAACGAGCAGTACTTC.

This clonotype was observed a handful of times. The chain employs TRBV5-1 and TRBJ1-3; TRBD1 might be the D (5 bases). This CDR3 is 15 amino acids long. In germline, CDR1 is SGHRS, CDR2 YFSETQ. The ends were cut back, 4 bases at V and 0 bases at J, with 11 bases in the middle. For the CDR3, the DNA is TGCGCCAGCAGCCGGGACGGCTACTCTGGAAACACCATATATTTT. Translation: CASSRDGYSGNTIYF.

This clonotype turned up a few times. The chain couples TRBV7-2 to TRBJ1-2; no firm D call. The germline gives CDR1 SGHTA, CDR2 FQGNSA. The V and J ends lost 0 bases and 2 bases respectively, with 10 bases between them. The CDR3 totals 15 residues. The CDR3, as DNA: TGTGCCAGCAGCTTAGCCCCCGGAGAAAACTATGGCTACACCTTC. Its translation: CASSLAPGENYGYTF.

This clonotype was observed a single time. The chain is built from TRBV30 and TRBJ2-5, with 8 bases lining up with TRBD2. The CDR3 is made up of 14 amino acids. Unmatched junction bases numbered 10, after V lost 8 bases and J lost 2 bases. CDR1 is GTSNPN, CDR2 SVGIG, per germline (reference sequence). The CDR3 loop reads CAVGAGGPQETQYF. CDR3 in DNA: TGTGCCGTGGGGGCGGGGGGCCCTCAAGAGACCCAGTACTTC.

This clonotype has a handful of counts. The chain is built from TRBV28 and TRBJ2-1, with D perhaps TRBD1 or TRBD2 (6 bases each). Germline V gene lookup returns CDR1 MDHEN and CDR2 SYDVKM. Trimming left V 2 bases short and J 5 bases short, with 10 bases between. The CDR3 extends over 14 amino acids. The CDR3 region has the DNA TGTGCCAGCAGTTTAAGGGGGGCGGACAATGAGCAGTTCTTC. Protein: CASSLRGADNEQFF.

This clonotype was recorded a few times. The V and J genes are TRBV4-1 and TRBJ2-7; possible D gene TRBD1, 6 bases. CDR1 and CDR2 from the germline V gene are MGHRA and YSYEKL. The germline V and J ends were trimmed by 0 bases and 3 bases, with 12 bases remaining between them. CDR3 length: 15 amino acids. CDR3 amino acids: CASSQEAGTFYEQYV. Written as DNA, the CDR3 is TGCGCCAGCAGCCAAGAAGCCGGGACATTCTACGAGCAGTACGTC.

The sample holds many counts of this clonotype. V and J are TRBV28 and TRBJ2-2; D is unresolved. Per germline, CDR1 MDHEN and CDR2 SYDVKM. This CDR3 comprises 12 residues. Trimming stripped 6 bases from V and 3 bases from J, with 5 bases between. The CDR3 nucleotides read TGTGCCAGCAGAAAGTACACCGGGGAGCTGTTTTTT. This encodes CASRKYTGELFF.

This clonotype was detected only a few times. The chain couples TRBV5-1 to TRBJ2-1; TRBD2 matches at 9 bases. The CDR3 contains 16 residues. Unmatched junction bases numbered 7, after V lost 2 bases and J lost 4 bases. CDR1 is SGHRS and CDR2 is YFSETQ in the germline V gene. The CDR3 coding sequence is TGCGCCAGCAGCTTCGACAGAGCGGGGGGTTACAATGAGCAGTTCTTC. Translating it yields CASSFDRAGGYNEQFF.

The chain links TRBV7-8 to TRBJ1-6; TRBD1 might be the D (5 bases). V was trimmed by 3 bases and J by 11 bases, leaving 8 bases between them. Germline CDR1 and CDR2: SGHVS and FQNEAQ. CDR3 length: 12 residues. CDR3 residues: CASSFRVPPLHF. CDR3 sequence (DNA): TGTGCCAGCAGCTTCAGGGTTCCACCCCTCCACTTT.

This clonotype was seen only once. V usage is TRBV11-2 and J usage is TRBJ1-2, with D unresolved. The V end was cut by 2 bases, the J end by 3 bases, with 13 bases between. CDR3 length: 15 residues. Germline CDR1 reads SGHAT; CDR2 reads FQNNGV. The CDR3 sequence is CASSLSAGWDYGYTF. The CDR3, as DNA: TGTGCCAGCAGCTTAAGTGCAGGTTGGGACTATGGCTACACCTTC.